The rows below give T cell receptor beta chains drawn from one sample of a study of shared T cell receptors in the human thymus. Clones were read by immunoSEQ multiplex PCR, and TCRdb kept only the in-frame ones, dropping some. The sample lists hundreds of thousands of clones, 70% to 90% occurring once. These data were also filed under a second study, of human thymus T cells.

The sequenced sample consisted of thymocytes. All receptors come from a boy in the first two years of life with a congenital heart defect. The CDR3 runs from the conserved cysteine through the conserved F or W. D genes are given only for firm matches. Size is stated for part of the rows, as once, few or many counts, or as a class when the clone is expanded.

-	TRBD1	TRBV10-3	TRBJ2-3	CAISWTGGRGDTQYF	TGTGCCATCAGTTGGACAGGGGGGCGAGGAGATACGCAGTATTTT
-	TRBD1	TRBV7-3	TRBJ2-1	CASSRDRENEQFF	TGTGCCAGCAGCCGGGACAGGGAGAATGAGCAGTTCTTC
-	-	TRBV20-1	TRBJ1-1	CSAGQNTEAFF	TGCAGTGCTGGCCAGAACACTGAAGCTTTCTTT
-	TRBD1	TRBV18	TRBJ1-1	CASSPPRQGATEAFF	TGTGCCAGCTCACCCCCCCGACAGGGGGCGACTGAAGCTTTCTTT
-	TRBD1	TRBV11-2	TRBJ1-1	CASSFSGGLENTEAFF	TGTGCCAGCAGCTTCTCAGGGGGGCTCGAGAACACTGAAGCTTTCTTT
-	TRBD2	TRBV5-1	TRBJ2-1	CASSSLEREFNEQFF	TGCGCCAGCAGCTCTCTCGAGCGGGAGTTCAATGAGCAGTTCTTC
-	TRBD2	TRBV9	TRBJ2-5	CASSVGLAEFQETQYF	TGTGCCAGCAGCGTAGGGCTAGCGGAGTTCCAAGAGACCCAGTACTTC
-	-	TRBV4-1	TRBJ2-3	CASSQPASFTDTQYF	TGCGCCAGCAGCCAGCCAGCGAGTTTCACAGATACGCAGTATTTT
-	TRBD1	TRBV5-4	TRBJ1-4	CASSLRGGASPLNEKLFF	TGTGCCAGCAGCTTGAGAGGGGGCGCCTCCCCCCTTAATGAAAAACTGTTTTTT
-	TRBD1	TRBV28	TRBJ2-5	CASSSGTGGKETQYF	TGTGCCAGCAGCTCCGGGACAGGGGGCAAGGAGACCCAGTACTTC
-	-	TRBV6-6	TRBJ2-1	CASSVKFYNEQFF	TGTGCCAGCAGTGTTAAATTCTACAATGAGCAGTTCTTC
-	TRBD1	TRBV28	TRBJ1-5	CASSWETGQGMGNQPQHF	TGTGCCAGCAGTTGGGAAACGGGACAGGGGATGGGCAATCAGCCCCAGCATTTT
-	-	TRBV6-5	TRBJ1-1	CASSPLTVSEAFF	TGTGCCAGCAGTCCCCTGACAGTATCCGAAGCTTTCTTT
-	TRBD1	TRBV11-3	TRBJ2-5	CASSGGPGTVLGKTQYF	TGTGCCAGCAGCGGTGGCCCCGGGACAGTTCTAGGGAAGACCCAGTACTTC
-	-	TRBV10-2	TRBJ2-2	CASSWRENTGELFF	TGCGCCAGCAGTTGGCGGGAGAACACCGGGGAGCTGTTTTTT
-	TRBD1	TRBV5-1	TRBJ1-6	CASSNNRDRDNSPLHF	TGCGCCAGCAGCAACAACCGGGACAGGGACAATTCACCCCTCCACTTT
-	-	TRBV15	TRBJ2-7	CATSRVGSSEQYF	TGTGCCACCAGCAGAGTCGGATCTAGCGAGCAGTACTTC
-	TRBD1	TRBV10-1	TRBJ2-7	CASGDREEVEQYF	TGCGCCAGCGGGGACAGGGAGGAGGTCGAGCAGTACTTC
-	-	TRBV5-6	TRBJ2-2	CASFRAGIVNTGELFF	TGTGCCAGTTTTCGAGCAGGGATAGTTAACACCGGGGAGCTGTTTTTT
-	TRBD2	TRBV4-2	TRBJ2-7	CASSQDPTGSGRWGVGYEQYF	TGTGCCAGCAGCCAAGATCCCACCGGGAGCGGGAGGTGGGGGGTAGGCTACGAGCAGTACTTC
-	TRBD1	TRBV4-1	TRBJ2-7	CASSPPGQGTYEQYF	TGCGCCAGCAGCCCACCGGGACAGGGAACGTACGAGCAGTACTTC
-	-	TRBV28	TRBJ1-1	CASRHSLNTEAFF	TGTGCCAGCAGGCACAGTCTGAACACTGAAGCTTTCTTT
-	-	TRBV28	TRBJ1-2	CASSSFPRHYGYTF	TGTGCCAGCAGTTCTTTCCCGAGGCACTATGGCTACACCTTC
-	TRBD1	TRBV7-2	TRBJ1-2	CASSFRQGASGGYGYTF	TGTGCCAGCAGCTTCCGACAGGGGGCCTCGGGGGGCTATGGCTACACCTTC
-	-	TRBV5-1	TRBJ2-2	CASSLKGWNTGELFF	TGCGCCAGCAGCTTGAAGGGGTGGAACACCGGGGAGCTGTTTTTT
-	-	TRBV19	TRBJ1-1	CASSTHPDSPTMNTEAFF	TGTGCCAGTAGTACCCACCCGGACAGCCCAACAATGAACACTGAAGCTTTCTTT
-	-	TRBV7-8	TRBJ2-3	CASSPVAGTDTQYF	TGTGCCAGCAGCCCGGTCGCGGGCACAGATACGCAGTATTTT
once	TRBD1	TRBV7-2	TRBJ1-1	CASSFSYWDRVMNTEAFF	TGTGCCAGCAGCTTCTCATATTGGGACAGGGTCATGAACACTGAAGCTTTCTTT
-	-	TRBV11-2	TRBJ2-7	CASSLRRDSPKREQYF	TGTGCCAGCAGCTTACGGCGGGACTCCCCCAAGCGGGAGCAGTACTTC
few	TRBD2	TRBV9	TRBJ2-3	CASSAGTSGSSSTDTQYF	TGTGCCAGCAGCGCCGGGACTAGCGGGAGTTCTAGCACAGATACGCAGTATTTT
-	TRBD2	TRBV4-2	TRBJ2-2	CASSQGASGNTGELFF	TGTGCCAGCAGCCAAGGGGCTAGCGGGAACACCGGGGAGCTGTTTTTT
-	TRBD2	TRBV5-1	TRBJ2-1	CASSLASTSGRLGNEQFF	TGCGCCAGCAGCTTGGCGAGTACTAGCGGGAGACTTGGCAATGAGCAGTTCTTC
-	TRBD1	TRBV9	TRBJ2-7	CASSLQGAGEQYF	TGTGCCAGCAGCCTACAGGGGGCCGGGGAGCAGTACTTC
few	-	TRBV4-1	TRBJ2-7	CASSQGRMGTSLSYEQYF	TGCGCCAGCAGCCAAGGTAGGATGGGGACTTCCCTCTCCTACGAGCAGTACTTC
-	-	TRBV4-1	TRBJ1-5	CASSQDGGAPNQPQHF	TGCGCCAGCAGCCAAGATGGGGGGGCACCCAATCAGCCCCAGCATTTT